This T cell receptor beta chain was sequenced for a study of blood T cell repertoires in COVID-19. The overall study: There were acute and convalescent COVID-19 samples, and they came from the United States, Italy and Spain. PBMCs, B-cell-depleted T cells, or T cells were the source of the cDNA or gDNA that made up the material.

V lost 0 bases to trimming and J lost 8 bases, with 16 bases between them. Germline V gene data show CDR1 as LGHNA and CDR2 as YSLEER. The CDR3 sequence is 16 residues long. Data came from immunoSEQ multiplex PCR; TCRdb stores just in-frame clones and leaves some out. The table has 100,000 to 120,000 clones, around four fifths seen once. What was sequenced was peripheral blood. This clonotype was sampled from an older woman with acute or convalescent COVID-19. The chain joins TRBV4-3 to TRBJ1-4; no firm D call. CDR3 in amino acids: CASSQEWRTQGEKLFF. DNA of the CDR3: TGCGCCAGCAGCCAAGAATGGAGGACTCAAGGGGAAAAACTGTTTTTT.